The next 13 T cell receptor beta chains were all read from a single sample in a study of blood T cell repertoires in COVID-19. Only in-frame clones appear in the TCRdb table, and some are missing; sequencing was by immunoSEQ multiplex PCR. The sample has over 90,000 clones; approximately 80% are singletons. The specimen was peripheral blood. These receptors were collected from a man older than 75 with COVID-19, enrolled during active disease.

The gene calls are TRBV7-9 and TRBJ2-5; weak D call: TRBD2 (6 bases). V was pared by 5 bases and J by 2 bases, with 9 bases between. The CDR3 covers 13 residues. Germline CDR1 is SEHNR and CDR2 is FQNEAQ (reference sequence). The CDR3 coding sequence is TGTGCCAGCAGCAGGGACTTACAAGAGACCCAGTACTTC. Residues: CASSRDLQETQYF.

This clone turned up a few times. CDR3 sequence: CASKLAGSNYGYTF. The CDR3 region has the DNA TGTGCCAGCAAATTGGCGGGGTCCAACTATGGCTACACCTTC. The chain uses TRBV5-5 and TRBJ1-2; no reliable D call. Germline V lookup: CDR1 SGHKS, CDR2 YYEKEE (reference sequence). This CDR3 contains 14 residues. Trimming removed 6 bases from V and 2 bases from J, with 14 bases in between.

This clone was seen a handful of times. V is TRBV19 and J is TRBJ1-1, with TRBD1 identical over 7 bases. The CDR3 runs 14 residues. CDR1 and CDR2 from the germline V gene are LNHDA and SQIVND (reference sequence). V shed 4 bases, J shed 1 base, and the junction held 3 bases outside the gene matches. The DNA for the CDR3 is TGTGCCAGTAGTACGGGACAGCCGAACACTGAAGCTTTCTTT. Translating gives CASSTGQPNTEAFF.

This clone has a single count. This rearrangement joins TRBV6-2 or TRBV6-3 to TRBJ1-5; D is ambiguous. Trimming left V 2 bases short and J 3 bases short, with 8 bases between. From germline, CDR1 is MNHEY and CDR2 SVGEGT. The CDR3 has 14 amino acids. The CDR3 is CASSYAYANQPQHF. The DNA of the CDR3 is TGTGCCAGCAGTTACGCGTACGCCAATCAGCCCCAGCATTTT.

CDR3 DNA: TGTGCCTGGAAAAACAGGGGGGAAGCTTTCTTT. Amino acids: CAWKNRGEAFF. The genes are TRBV30 and TRBJ1-1; 8 bases agree with TRBD1. CDR1 GTSNPN and CDR2 SVGIG come from the germline V gene (reference sequence). With 4 bases clipped from V and 8 bases from J, the junction kept 3 bases outside the gene matches. The CDR3 has 11 residues.

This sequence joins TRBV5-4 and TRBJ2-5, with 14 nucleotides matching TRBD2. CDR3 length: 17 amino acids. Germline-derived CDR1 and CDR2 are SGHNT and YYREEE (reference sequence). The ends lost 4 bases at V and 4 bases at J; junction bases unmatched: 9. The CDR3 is CASSIPGLAGDGETQYF. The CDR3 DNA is TGTGCCAGCAGCATCCCGGGACTAGCGGGGGACGGAGAGACCCAGTACTTC.

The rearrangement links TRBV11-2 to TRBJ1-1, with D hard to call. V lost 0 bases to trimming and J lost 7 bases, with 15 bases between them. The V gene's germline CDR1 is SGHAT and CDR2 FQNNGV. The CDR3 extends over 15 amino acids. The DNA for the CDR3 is TGTGCCAGCAGCTTAGACCGTACGAGGAGCGGTGAAGCTTTCTTT. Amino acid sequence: CASSLDRTRSGEAFF.

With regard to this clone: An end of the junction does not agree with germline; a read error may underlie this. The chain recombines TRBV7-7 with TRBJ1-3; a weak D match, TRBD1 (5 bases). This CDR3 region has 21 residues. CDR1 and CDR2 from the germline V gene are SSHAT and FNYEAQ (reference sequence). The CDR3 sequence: CASSLFPPRDSSVGPGNTIYF. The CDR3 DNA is TGTGCTAGCAGCTTATTCCCCCCCCGGGACTCCAGTGTGGGACCCGGAAACACCATATATTTT.

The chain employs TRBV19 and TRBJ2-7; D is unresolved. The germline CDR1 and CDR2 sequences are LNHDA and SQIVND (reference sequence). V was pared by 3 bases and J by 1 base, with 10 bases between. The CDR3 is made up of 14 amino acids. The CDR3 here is CASSITARSYEQYF. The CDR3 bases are TGTGCCAGTAGTATTACAGCACGATCCTACGAGCAGTACTTC.

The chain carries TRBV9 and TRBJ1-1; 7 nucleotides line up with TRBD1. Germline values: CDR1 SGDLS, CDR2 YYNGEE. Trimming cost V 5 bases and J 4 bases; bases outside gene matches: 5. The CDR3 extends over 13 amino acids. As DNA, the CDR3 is TGTGCCAGCAGTTTACAGGGGAGCACTGAAGCTTTCTTT. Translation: CASSLQGSTEAFF.

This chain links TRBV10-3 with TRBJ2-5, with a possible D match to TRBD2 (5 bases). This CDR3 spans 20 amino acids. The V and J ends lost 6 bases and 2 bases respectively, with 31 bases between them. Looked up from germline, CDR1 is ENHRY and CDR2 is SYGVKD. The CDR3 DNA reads TGTGCCATCAGCCTCTTTCTCAGAACTAGTTACTCACTCCCACAAGAGACCCAGTACTTC. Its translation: CAISLFLRTSYSLPQETQYF.

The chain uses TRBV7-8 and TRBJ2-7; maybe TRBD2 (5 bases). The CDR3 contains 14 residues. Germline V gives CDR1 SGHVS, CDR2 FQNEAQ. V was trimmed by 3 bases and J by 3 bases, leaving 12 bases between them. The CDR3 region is CASSFSSGFYEQYF. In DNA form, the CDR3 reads TGTGCCAGCAGCTTTTCGAGCGGTTTCTACGAGCAGTACTTC.

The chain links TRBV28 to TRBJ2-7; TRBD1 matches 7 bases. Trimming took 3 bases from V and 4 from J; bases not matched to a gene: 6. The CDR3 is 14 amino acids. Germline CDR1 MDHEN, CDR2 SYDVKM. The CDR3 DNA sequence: TGTGCCAGCAGTTTCAGAGGGGGCAGGTACGAGCAGTACTTC. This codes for CASSFRGGRYEQYF.